This TCR beta chain comes out of a study of T cell responses to AZD1222 COVID-19 vaccine. TCRdb keeps only in-frame clones here, not all; method: immunoSEQ multiplex PCR. The table lists about 160,000 clones, around 92% of them singletons. CDR1 is MNHEY and CDR2 is SVGAGI in the germline V gene. Trimming cost V 6 bases and J 3 bases; bases outside gene matches: 9. The CDR3 runs 15 residues. Study-wide points: Spike-specific TCR breadth and depth went up after people got two AZD1222 doses. Unmutated regions of variants are reportedly targeted by nearly half of spike-specific TCRs.

To note about this clone: Its antigen is unknown.

Sequenced here: peripheral blood, sampled on day 0 of MenACWY control vaccination. This sequence joins TRBV6-5 and TRBJ2-7, with 9 bases fitting TRBD1. The clonotype originates from an adult in good health. Here the CDR3 reads CASRVAGQGLYEQYF. The CDR3 region has the DNA TGTGCCAGCAGGGTTGCGGGACAGGGACTCTACGAGCAGTACTTC.